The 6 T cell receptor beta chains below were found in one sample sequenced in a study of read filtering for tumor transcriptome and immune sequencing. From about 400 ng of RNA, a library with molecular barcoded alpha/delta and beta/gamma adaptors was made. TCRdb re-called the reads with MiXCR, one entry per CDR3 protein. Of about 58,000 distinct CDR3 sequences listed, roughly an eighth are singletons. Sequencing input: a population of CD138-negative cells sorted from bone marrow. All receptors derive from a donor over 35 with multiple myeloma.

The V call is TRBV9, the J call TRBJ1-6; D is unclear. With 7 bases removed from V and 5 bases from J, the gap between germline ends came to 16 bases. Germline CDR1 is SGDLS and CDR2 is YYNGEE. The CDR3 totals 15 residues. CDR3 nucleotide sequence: TGTGCCAGCGGCGACCCCATGAGCGATAATTCACCCCTCCACTTT. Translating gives CASGDPMSDNSPLHF.

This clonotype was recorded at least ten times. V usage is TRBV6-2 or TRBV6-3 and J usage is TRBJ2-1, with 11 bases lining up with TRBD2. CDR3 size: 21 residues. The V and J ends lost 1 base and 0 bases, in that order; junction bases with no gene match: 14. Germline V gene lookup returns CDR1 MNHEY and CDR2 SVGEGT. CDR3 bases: TGTGCCAGCAGTTACTGGGGGAGGTTAGCGGGGGGGCGAGGCTCCTACAATGAGCAGTTCTTC. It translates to CASSYWGRLAGGRGSYNEQFF.

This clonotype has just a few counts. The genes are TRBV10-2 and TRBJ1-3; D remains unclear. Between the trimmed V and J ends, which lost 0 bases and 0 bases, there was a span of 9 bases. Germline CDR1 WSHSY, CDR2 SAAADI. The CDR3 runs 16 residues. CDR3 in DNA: TGCGCCAGCAGTGAGTCGCGCCCGGACTCTGGAAACACCATATATTTT. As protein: CASSESRPDSGNTIYF.

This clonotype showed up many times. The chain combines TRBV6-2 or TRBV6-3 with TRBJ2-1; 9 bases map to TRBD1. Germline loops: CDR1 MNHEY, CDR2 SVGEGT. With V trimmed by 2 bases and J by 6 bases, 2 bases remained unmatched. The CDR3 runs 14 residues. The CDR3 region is CASSYTGGSNEQFF. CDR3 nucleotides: TGTGCCAGCAGTTACACAGGGGGCTCCAATGAGCAGTTCTTC.

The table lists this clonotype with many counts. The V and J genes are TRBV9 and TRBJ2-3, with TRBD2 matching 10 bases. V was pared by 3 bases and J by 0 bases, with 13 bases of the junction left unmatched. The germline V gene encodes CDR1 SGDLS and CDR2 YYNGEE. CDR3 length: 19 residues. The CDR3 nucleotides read TGTGCCAGCAGCGCCCAGGGGCTAGCGGGGGTTTCTAGCACAGATACGCAGTATTTT. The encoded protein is CASSAQGLAGVSSTDTQYF. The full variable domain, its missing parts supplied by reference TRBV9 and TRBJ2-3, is DSGVTQTPKHLITATGQRVTLRCSPRSGDLSVYWYQQSLDQGLQFLIQYYNGEERAKGNILERFSAQQFPDLHSELNLSSLELGDSALYFCASSAQGLAGVSSTDTQYFGPGTRLTVL.

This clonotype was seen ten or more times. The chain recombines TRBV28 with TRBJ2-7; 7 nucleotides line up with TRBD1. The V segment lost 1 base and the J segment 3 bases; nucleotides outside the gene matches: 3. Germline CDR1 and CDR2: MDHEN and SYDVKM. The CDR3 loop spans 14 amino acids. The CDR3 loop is CASSLYRQGYEQYF. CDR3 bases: TGTGCCAGCAGTTTATATAGACAGGGCTACGAGCAGTACTTC.